This T cell receptor beta chain was recorded in a study of blood T cell repertoires in COVID-19. As for the study in general: Sources were T cells, B-cell-depleted T cells, or PBMCs; the material itself was cDNA or gDNA.

In the original workflow: By means of reference gene primer amplification, nucleated cell counts were estimated. Libraries were prepared by immunoSEQ multiplex PCR; TCRdb keeps only in-frame clonotypes and omits some of them. D and trimming were read from the DNA, whereas the V and J calls and clone size are those reported in that table. This table holds tens of thousands of clones, roughly nine tenths found once. V lost 1 base and J lost 5; bases outside the gene matches: 9. CDR1 and CDR2 from the germline V gene are SGHAT and FQNNGV. There are 16 residues in the CDR3. The sequenced material came from peripheral blood. The gene calls are TRBV11-2 and TRBJ1-2; 8 bases align to TRBD1. This TCR was recovered from a man aged 55 to 70 with acute or convalescent COVID-19. Here the CDR3 DNA reads TGTGCCAGCAGCTTAGTGCAGGGGGCACCAGCTTATGGCTACACCTTC. Its translation is CASSLVQGAPAYGYTF.